The 12 T cell receptor beta chains in this list originate from one sample, sequenced in a study of T cell clonality in common variable immunodeficiency (dated by TCRdb to 2013 to 2016). The library was built by means of the immunoSEQ multiplex PCR assay. The clones in this table, taken by TCRdb from immuneACCESS, are in-frame only. Not every clone is retained; where verified, under half of the shortfall comes from an unresolved V gene, and the cause of the rest is unknown. This sample has around 45,000 clones in the table, none counted a single time. In total, the top ten clones hold approximately 2.7% of the sample. The material sequenced was peripheral blood mononuclear cells. These TCRs come from a person aged 18 to 75 in good health.

This clone was counted many times. Read coverage stops 3 residues before the CDR3 terminus; the germline J gene supplies the remainder. The chain uses TRBV6-1 and TRBJ2-2, with 8 positions matching TRBD1. Trimming at V came to 1 base and at J to 6 bases, leaving 4 bases not matched to a gene. Germline V gene lookup returns CDR1 MNHNS and CDR2 SASEGT. The CDR3 consists of 15 residues. The CDR3 is CASSEVRQGPGELFF. CDR3 bases read: TGTGCCAGCAGTGAAGTGAGACAGGGGCCCGGGGAG.

There are many counts of this clone. The CDR3 goes on 3 residues after the read ends, and that part is filled in from the germline J gene. The chain couples TRBV5-1 to TRBJ2-7; 7 positions match TRBD1. The J segment lost 2 bases and the V segment lost 2 bases, leaving 10 bases of the junction unmatched. The CDR3 is made up of 16 amino acids. Germline V gene sequence: CDR1 SGHRS, CDR2 YFSETQ. The CDR3 sequence is CASSLGAGTAPYEQYF. Partial CDR3 DNA: TGCGCCAGCAGCTTAGGAGCCGGGACAGCCCCCTACGAG.

The sample holds many counts of this clone. The read terminates 3 residues before the CDR3 end, so the remaining end is supplied by the germline J gene. The V call is TRBV6-1, the J call TRBJ1-3, with 7 bases that match TRBD1. Germline CDR1 is MNHNS and CDR2 is SASEGT. J lost 2 bases, V lost 6 bases, and 10 bases had no gene match. This CDR3 has 16 amino acids. CDR3 loop: CASSETTGVTGNTIYF. The CDR3 DNA, read in part, is TGTGCCAGCAGCGAAACCACAGGGGTTACTGGAAACACC.

This clone was observed at least ten times. The CDR3 is CASSFEQGGYGYTF. The part of the CDR3 DNA that was read is TGTGCCAGCAGTTTTGAACAGGGAGGCTATGGC. The chain couples TRBV12-3 or TRBV12-4 to TRBJ1-2, with D possibly being TRBD1 (6 bases). From the germline J gene comes the end of the CDR3, since the read stops 3 residues before it. V lost 3 bases and J 4 bases, leaving 12 bases between the germline ends. The length of the CDR3 is 14 residues.

This clone was recorded many times. One end of the junction is discordant with germline, which a read error may explain. Read sequence stops 3 residues before the CDR3 end, and the germline J gene provides the missing end. This chain joins TRBV7-2 and TRBJ1-5; possible D gene TRBD1, 5 bases. Germline lookup yields CDR1 SGHTA and CDR2 FQGNSA. This CDR3 spans 15 amino acids. The sequenced part of the CDR3 DNA is TGTGCCAGCAGTTTAGGCAGAGGGGGCAATCAGCCC. Its protein product is CASSLGRGGNQP. Given in full, the CDR3 is CASSLGRGGNQPQHF.

A note on this clone: The read finishes 3 residues shy of the CDR3 end, and the germline J gene is used to complete it. The chain uses TRBV25-1 and TRBJ1-2, with TRBD1 matching 9 bases. V shed 3 bases and J 3 bases; nucleotides not matched to a gene: 11. The germline V gene has CDR1 MGHDK and CDR2 SYGVNS. This CDR3 has 17 amino acids. The covered CDR3 bases are TGTGCCAGCAGTGAGGACCTACCGGGACAGGGCGACTATGGC. Protein sequence: CASSEDLPGQGDYG. The entire CDR3 protein reads CASSEDLPGQGDYGYTF.

This clone was detected only a few times. CDR3 sequence: CASSLTYRGDYEQYF. Incomplete CDR3 DNA: TGTGCCAGCAGCTTGACGTATCGAGGGGATTACGAG. The V gene is TRBV5-4, the J gene TRBJ2-7; D is possibly TRBD1 or TRBD2 (5 bases each). The read ends 3 residues early relative to the CDR3; the germline J gene fills the gap. Germline V gene data show CDR1 as SGHNT and CDR2 as YYREEE (reference sequence). Trimming left V 1 base short and J 4 bases short, with 15 bases between. The CDR3 contains 15 residues.

This clone was observed at least ten times. The read finishes 3 residues shy of the CDR3 end, and the germline J gene is used to complete it. The V and J genes are TRBV18 and TRBJ2-3; D possibly corresponds to TRBD1 (6 bases). Germline CDR1 and CDR2: KGHSH and LQKENI. V was pared by 3 bases and J by 0 bases, with 10 bases between. This CDR3 comprises 15 residues. CDR3 DNA (partial): TGTGCCAGCTCACCGAACAGGGAAAGCACAGATACG. Amino acid sequence: CASSPNRESTDT. The CDR3 in full is CASSPNRESTDTQYF. The full variable domain, its missing parts supplied by reference TRBV18 and TRBJ2-3, is NAGVMQNPRHLVRRRGQEARLRCSPMKGHSHVYWYRQLPEEGLKFMVYLQKENIIDESGMPKERFSAEFPKEGPSILRIQQVVRGDSAAYFCASSPNRESTDTQYFGPGTRLTVL.

This clone was detected ten times or more. The read stops 3 residues short of the end of the CDR3; the missing end is completed from the germline J gene. V gene TRBV4-1 combines with J gene TRBJ2-2, with a tentative D call TRBD2 (6 bases). V lost 3 bases to trimming and J lost 1 base, with 12 bases between them. Germline CDR1 is MGHRA and CDR2 is YSYEKL. This CDR3 has 16 residues. CDR3 DNA, as far as it was read: TGCGCCAGCAGCCACGGCGGGCGGGGGAACACCGGGGAG. This sequence encodes CASSHGGRGNTGE. The full-length CDR3 reads as CASSHGGRGNTGELFF.

This clone has ten or more counts. CDR3 residues: CASSSTGNIADTQYF. The CDR3 DNA, read in part, is TGTGCCAGCAGCTCGACAGGGAATATCGCAGATACG. The rearrangement links TRBV9 to TRBJ2-3, with 7 bases that match TRBD1. The read stops 3 residues short of the end of the CDR3; the missing end is completed from the germline J gene. CDR1 and CDR2 (germline): SGDLS, YYNGEE. This CDR3 has 15 residues. The junction had 9 bases not matched to a gene; V was cut back by 4 bases and J by 4 bases.

This clone was counted many times. The CDR3 goes on 3 residues after the read ends, and that part is filled in from the germline J gene. The gene calls are TRBV5-1 and TRBJ2-1; D is perhaps TRBD2 (5 bases). The V and J ends lost 4 bases and 0 bases respectively, with 14 bases between them. The CDR3 sequence is 16 residues long. The germline V gene has CDR1 SGHRS and CDR2 YFSETQ. CDR3 sequence: CASSNGLDSSYNEQFF. The part of the CDR3 DNA that was read is TGCGCCAGCAGCAACGGACTCGATAGCTCCTACAATGAG.

About this clone itself: The read gets to within 3 residues of the CDR3 end, and the germline J gene fills in the rest. This chain connects TRBV18 to TRBJ2-2; TRBD2 aligns across 7 bases. The J segment lost 10 bases and the V segment lost 6 bases, leaving 20 bases of the junction unmatched. There are 17 residues in the CDR3. Per the germline V gene, CDR1 is KGHSH and CDR2 is LQKENI. The part of the CDR3 DNA that was read is TGTGCCAGCTCGTTAATTGACAGCGGGGCTCGCAATCCGGAG. Amino acids: CASSLIDSGARNPE. Given in full, the CDR3 is CASSLIDSGARNPELFF.